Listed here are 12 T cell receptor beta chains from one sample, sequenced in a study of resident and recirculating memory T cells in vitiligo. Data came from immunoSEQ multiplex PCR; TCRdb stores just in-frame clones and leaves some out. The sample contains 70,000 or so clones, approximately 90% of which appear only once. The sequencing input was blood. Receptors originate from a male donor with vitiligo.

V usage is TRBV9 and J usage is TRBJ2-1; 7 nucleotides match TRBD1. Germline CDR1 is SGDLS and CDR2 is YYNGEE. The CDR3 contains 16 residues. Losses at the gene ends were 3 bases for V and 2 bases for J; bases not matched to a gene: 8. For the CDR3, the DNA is TGTGCCAGCAGCGGACGACAGGGACACACCTACAATGAGCAGTTCTTC. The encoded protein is CASSGRQGHTYNEQFF.

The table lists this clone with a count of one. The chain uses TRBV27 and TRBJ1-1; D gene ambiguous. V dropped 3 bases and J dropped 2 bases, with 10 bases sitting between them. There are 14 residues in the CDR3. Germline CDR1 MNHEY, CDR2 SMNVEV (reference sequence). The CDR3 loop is CASSLAGKNTEAFF. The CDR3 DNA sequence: TGTGCCAGCAGTTTGGCAGGAAAAAACACTGAAGCTTTCTTT.

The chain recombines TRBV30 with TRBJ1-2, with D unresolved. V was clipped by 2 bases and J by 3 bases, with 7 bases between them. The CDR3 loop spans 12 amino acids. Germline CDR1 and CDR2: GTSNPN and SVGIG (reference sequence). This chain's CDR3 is CAWSPEDYGYTF. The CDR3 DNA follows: TGTGCCTGGAGTCCCGAGGACTATGGCTACACCTTC.

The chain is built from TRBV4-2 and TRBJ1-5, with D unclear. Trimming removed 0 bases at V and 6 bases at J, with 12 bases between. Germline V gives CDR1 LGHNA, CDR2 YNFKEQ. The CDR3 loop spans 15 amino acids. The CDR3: CASSQEEGEPQPQHF. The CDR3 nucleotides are TGTGCCAGCAGCCAAGAGGAAGGAGAGCCTCAGCCCCAGCATTTT.

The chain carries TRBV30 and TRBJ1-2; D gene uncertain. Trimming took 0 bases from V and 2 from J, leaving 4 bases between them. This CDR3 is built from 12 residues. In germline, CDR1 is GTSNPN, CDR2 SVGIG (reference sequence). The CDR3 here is CAWSVQNYGYTF. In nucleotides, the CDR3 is TGTGCCTGGAGTGTACAGAACTATGGCTACACCTTC. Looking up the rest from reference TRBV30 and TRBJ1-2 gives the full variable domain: SQTIHQWPATLVQPVGSPLSLECTVEGTSNPNLYWYRQAAGRGLQLLFYSVGIGQISSEVPQNLSASRPQDRQFILSSKKLLLSDSGFYLCAWSVQNYGYTFGSGTRLTVV.

CDR3 bases: TGTGCCTGGAGTACCGGGGTGGGTCACGAGCAGTACTTC. Translated: CAWSTGVGHEQYF. The V and J genes are TRBV30 and TRBJ2-7, with D possibly being TRBD2 (5 bases). CDR3 length: 13 residues. V was shortened by 2 bases and J by 5 bases, with 13 bases between the two germline ends. Germline-derived CDR1 and CDR2 are GTSNPN and SVGIG (reference sequence).

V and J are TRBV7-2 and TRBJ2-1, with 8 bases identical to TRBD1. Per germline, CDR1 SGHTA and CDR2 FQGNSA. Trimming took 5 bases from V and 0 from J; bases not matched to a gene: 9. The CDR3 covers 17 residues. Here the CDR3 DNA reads TGTGCCAGCAGCCGCGGGACAGGCCCGAGCTCCTACAATGAGCAGTTCTTC. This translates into CASSRGTGPSSYNEQFF.

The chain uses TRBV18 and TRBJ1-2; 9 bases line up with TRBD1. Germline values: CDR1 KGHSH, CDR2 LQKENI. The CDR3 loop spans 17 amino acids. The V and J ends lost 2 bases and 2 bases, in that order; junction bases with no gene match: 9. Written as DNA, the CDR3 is TGTGCCAGCTCACCAGAACCCGGGACAGGGATAAACTATGGCTACACCTTC. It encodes CASSPEPGTGINYGYTF.

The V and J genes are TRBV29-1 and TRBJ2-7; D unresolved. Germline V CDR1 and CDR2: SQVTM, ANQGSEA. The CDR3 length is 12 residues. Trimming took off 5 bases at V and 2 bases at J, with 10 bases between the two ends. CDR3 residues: CSVPTEPYEQYF. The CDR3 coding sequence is TGCAGCGTTCCCACAGAGCCCTACGAGCAGTACTTC.

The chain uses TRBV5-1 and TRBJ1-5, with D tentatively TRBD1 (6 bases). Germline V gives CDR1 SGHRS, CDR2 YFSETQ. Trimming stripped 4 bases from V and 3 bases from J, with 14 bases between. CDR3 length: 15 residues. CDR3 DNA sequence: TGCGCCAGCAGCCCCCTGACAGGCTTCAATCAGCCCCAGCATTTT. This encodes CASSPLTGFNQPQHF.

CDR3 in amino acids: CASSLISSNSYEQYF. The DNA for the CDR3 is TGTGCCAGCAGTTTAATAAGCTCCAACTCCTACGAGCAGTACTTC. This chain uses TRBV27 with TRBJ2-7, with unresolved D. Germline CDR1 is MNHEY and CDR2 is SMNVEV (reference sequence). Deletions cut 2 bases from V and 0 bases from J, with 11 bases between. This CDR3 comprises 15 residues.

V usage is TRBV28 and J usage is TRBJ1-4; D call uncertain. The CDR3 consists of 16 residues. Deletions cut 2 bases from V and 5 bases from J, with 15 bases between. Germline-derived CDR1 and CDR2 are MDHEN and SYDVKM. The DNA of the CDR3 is TGTGCCAGCAGTTTACCCTTCGGGGTGGTAAATGAAAAACTGTTTTTT. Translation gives CASSLPFGVVNEKLFF.